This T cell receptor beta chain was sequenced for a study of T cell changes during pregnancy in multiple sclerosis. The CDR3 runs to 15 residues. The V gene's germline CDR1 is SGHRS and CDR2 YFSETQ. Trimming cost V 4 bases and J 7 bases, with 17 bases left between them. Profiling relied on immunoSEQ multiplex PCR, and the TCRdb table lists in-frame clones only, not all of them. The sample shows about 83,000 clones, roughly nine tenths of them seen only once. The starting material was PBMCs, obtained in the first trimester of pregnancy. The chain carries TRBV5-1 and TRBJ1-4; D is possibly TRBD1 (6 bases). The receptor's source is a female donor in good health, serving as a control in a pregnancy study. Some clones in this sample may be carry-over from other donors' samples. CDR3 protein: CASSKGQGTAEKLFF. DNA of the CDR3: TGCGCCAGCAGCAAGGGGCAGGGGACCGCTGAAAAACTGTTTTTT.